The 3 T cell receptor beta chains presented below share a single source sample, sequenced in a study of T cell responses to AZD1222 COVID-19 vaccine. Using immunoSEQ multiplex PCR, the repertoire was profiled, and TCRdb retains in-frame clones only, with some absent. The sample consists of just under 95,000 clones, over 75% of them appearing once. Sequences were derived from peripheral blood, sampled on day 0 of AZD1222 vaccination. The receptor set was obtained from an adult in good health.

V usage is TRBV3-1 (or the pseudogene TRBV3-2) and J usage is TRBJ2-5; D is unclear. Trimming stripped 1 base from V and 2 bases from J, with 8 bases between. The CDR3 has 14 residues. Germline-derived CDR1 and CDR2 are LGHDT and YNNKEL (reference sequence). The CDR3 DNA is TGTGCCAGCAGCCAAGTCCTTGGGCAAGAGACCCAGTACTTC. The encoded protein is CASSQVLGQETQYF.

In this sample, this clone turned up once. The chain is built from TRBV19 and TRBJ2-7; 8 positions match TRBD2. After removal of 8 bases from V and 2 bases from J, the junction contained 2 bases not matched to a gene. The germline gives CDR1 LNHDA, CDR2 SQIVND (reference sequence). The CDR3 has 12 amino acids. DNA for the CDR3: TGTGCCAGTTCGGGGGGGACCTACGAGCAGTACTTC. It codes for CASSGGTYEQYF.

This clone was detected a few times. This chain uses TRBV27 with TRBJ1-1; a weak D match, TRBD1 (5 bases). Trimming took off 5 bases at V and 0 bases at J, with 19 bases between the two ends. CDR3 size: 17 residues. Germline V gives CDR1 MNHEY, CDR2 SMNVEV (reference sequence). The CDR3 nucleotides read TGTGCCAGCAGTCACCAACCGGGGGACGGAATGAACACTGAAGCTTTCTTT. Amino acid sequence: CASSHQPGDGMNTEAFF.